A few counts support the clone carrying this TCR beta chain. The antigen remains undetermined. Attachment of unique molecular identifiers to individual cDNA molecules was performed. TCRdb used MiXCR to reprocess the 5' RACE reads, holding one entry per CDR3 protein. The sample comprises 90,000 to 130,000 distinct CDR3 sequences, around 10% of which are singletons, and approximately 3.1% rests with the top ten. This record belongs to a study of early T cells in non-severe SARS-CoV-2 infection. At the level of the study: Investigators sequenced bulk RNA drawn from unsorted whole blood, and chains remained unpaired. Study conclusions and caveats: Missing private and CD4 specificities, VDJdb matching favored anti-spike CD8 responses.

This CDR3 is 15 amino acids long. Germline CDR1 reads ENHRY; CDR2 reads SYGVKD. Trimming pared 4 bases from V and 0 bases from J, leaving 10 bases between. Source material: whole blood. This sequence was found in an adult who was a healthcare worker with PCR-confirmed SARS-CoV-2 infection or an uninfected control (not recorded which). The chain combines TRBV10-3 with TRBJ2-1; D gene ambiguous. The CDR3 loop is CAISGYSSSYNEQFF. The CDR3 nucleotides read TGTGCCATCAGTGGATACTCGAGCTCCTACAATGAGCAGTTCTTC.